This T cell receptor (beta chain) stems from a study of CD8 T cells in ankylosing spondylitis. Broader study findings: Characteristic of ankylosing spondylitis blood, it appeared, was a TCR beta motif comprising fewer than 10 highly homologous variants.

TCRdb re-analysed the 5' RACE reads in MiXCR, keeping a single row per CDR3 protein. This sample has around 490,000 distinct CDR3 sequences, with 5.3% found just once. The sample holds a few counts of this clonotype. Its specificity is unknown. The germline gene is not matched at one end of the junction; a read error may be the cause. In germline, CDR1 is SEHNR, CDR2 FQNEAQ (reference sequence). The CDR3 extends over 16 amino acids. Sequencing used blood, either unsorted or a sorted T cell fraction (not recorded which). V gene TRBV7-9 combines with J gene TRBJ2-7; D is uncertain. The source is a male donor with ankylosing spondylitis. Written as DNA, the CDR3 is TGTGCCAGCAGCTCAGAATATGGGCAGAGACCTTACGAGCAGCACTTC. Translated, it gives CASSSEYGQRPYEQHF.